One sample yielded the 26 T cell receptor beta chains listed below, sequenced in a study of molecular identifiers for immune sequencing clone quantification. Using its own MiXCR run on the PCR reads, TCRdb lists one record per CDR3 protein. The table has just under 650,000 distinct CDR3 sequences, 15% to 20% seen once. The sequencing sample was made of naive CD8+ T cells from blood, with Jurkat cell RNA spiked in. The subset was: FACS-sorted CD8+CD4-CCR7+CD45RA+ naive T cells. The receptors were sampled from a human donor in good health. Some libraries in this study had Jurkat cell RNA spiked in.

The chain uses TRBV5-8 and TRBJ1-1; maybe TRBD1 (5 bases). The CDR3 runs to 14 residues. CDR1 and CDR2 (germline): SGHTS, YDEGEE. Trimming removed 3 bases from V and 5 bases from J, with 14 bases in between. The chain's CDR3 is CASSSGGRTTEAFF. The CDR3, as DNA: TGTGCCAGCAGCTCCGGGGGAAGGACTACTGAAGCTTTCTTT.

Concerning this clonotype: A much larger clone differs from this one at a single base, so this may be a read error. No conserved phenylalanine or tryptophan is present at the end of the CDR3, so a read error is the likely explanation. V gene TRBV27 combines with J gene TRBJ1-1; D call uncertain. With 5 bases removed from V and 6 bases from J, the gap between germline ends came to 10 bases. The germline CDR1 and CDR2 sequences are MNHEY and SMNVEV (reference sequence). The CDR3 spans 12 residues. DNA for the CDR3: TGTGCCAGCAGTAGCAGACTTTCTGAAGCTTTCTCT. Encoded protein: CASSSRLSEAFS.

A few counts support this clonotype. The chain uses TRBV5-5 and TRBJ2-2; 9 positions agree with TRBD2. Germline loops: CDR1 SGHKS, CDR2 YYEKEE (reference sequence). Unmatched junction bases numbered 6, after V lost 0 bases and J lost 0 bases. The CDR3 covers 18 residues. Written as DNA, the CDR3 is TGTGCCAGCAGCTTGGCGGTAGCTAGCGGGACGAACACCGGGGAGCTGTTTTTT. Amino acid sequence: CASSLAVASGTNTGELFF.

Of note for this clonotype: A read error may be the cause here, since a much bigger clone is one base away. The rearrangement links TRBV3-1 to TRBJ1-1; D is unclear. This CDR3 is 13 amino acids long. Looked up from germline, CDR1 is LGHDT and CDR2 is YNNKEL (reference sequence). CDR3 DNA sequence: TGTGCCGGCAGCCAAGATGCGGGGAATGAAGCTTTCTTT. Translating it yields CAGSQDAGNEAFF.

Notes on this clonotype: A much larger clone lies one base from this, so it may be a read error. The rearrangement uses TRBV7-9 and TRBJ1-4; D remains ambiguous. Trimming removed 3 bases from V and 6 bases from J, with 14 bases in between. The germline V gene has CDR1 SEHNR and CDR2 FQNEAQ (reference sequence). The CDR3 is made up of 15 amino acids. CDR3 sequence (DNA): TGTGCCAGCAGCTTCGCGGGCAGACCCGATGAAAAACTGTTTTTT. Its protein product is CASSFAGRPDEKLFF.

This clonotype was counted ten times or more. This chain links TRBV7-6 with TRBJ1-1; D gene ambiguous. The CDR3 sequence is 11 residues long. Germline CDR1 SGHVS, CDR2 FNYEAQ. Trimming took off 5 bases at V and 3 bases at J, with 4 bases between the two ends. CDR3 coding DNA: TGTGCCAGCAGCCCCTACACTGAAGCTTTCTTT. Protein sequence: CASSPYTEAFF.

This clonotype was recorded at least ten times. The chain employs TRBV2 and TRBJ2-2, with TRBD1 matching over 7 bases. V dropped 10 bases and J dropped 2; count of bases not matched to a gene: 4. The CDR3 loop spans 13 amino acids. Germline loops: CDR1 SNHLY, CDR2 FYNNEI. CDR3 sequence reads: CANDRDNTGELFF. In nucleotides, the CDR3 is TGTGCCAACGACAGGGATAACACCGGGGAGCTGTTTTTT.

To note about this clonotype: One base away lies a much larger clone, so this may be a sequencing read error. The chain's CDR3 is CAINSGTEALF. CDR3 DNA sequence: TGTGCCATCAATAGCGGCACTGAAGCTCTCTTT. V usage is TRBV10-3 and J usage is TRBJ1-1; D is ambiguous. This CDR3 is built from 11 residues. The germline V gene encodes CDR1 ENHRY and CDR2 SYGVKD.

Notes on this clonotype: Since a much larger clone is just one base distant, this may be a read error. The rearrangement joins TRBV4-3 to TRBJ1-1, with D unresolved. The CDR3 contains 15 residues. The V end was cut by 0 bases, the J end by 6 bases, with 14 bases between. Germline V gene lookup returns CDR1 LGHNA and CDR2 YSLEER. CDR3 loop: CASSQDPGALSEAFF. DNA of the CDR3: TGCGCCAGCAGCCAAGACCCGGGCGCCCTTTCTGAAGCTTTCTTT.

This clonotype was observed at least ten times. The chain carries TRBV6-2 or TRBV6-3 and TRBJ2-3; D possibly corresponds to TRBD1 (6 bases). V lost 6 bases and J lost 5, with 15 bases in between. The germline CDR1 and CDR2 sequences are MNHEY and SVGEGT. This CDR3 contains 14 residues. DNA of the CDR3: TGTGCCAGCAGCCTCGCTTGGGGGCTAGATACGCAGTATTTT. As protein: CASSLAWGLDTQYF.

Many counts were recorded for this clonotype. The chain combines TRBV7-9 with TRBJ1-5, with 7 bases fitting TRBD1. The CDR3 length is 15 residues. Trimming took 6 bases from V and 4 from J; bases not matched to a gene: 9. Germline V gene lookup returns CDR1 SEHNR and CDR2 FQNEAQ (reference sequence). CDR3 bases: TGTGCCAGCAGTCCTACCGGGACAGTGAATCAGCCCCAGCATTTT. This encodes CASSPTGTVNQPQHF. The variable domain in full, with the rest retrieved from reference TRBV7-9 and TRBJ1-5, is DTGVSQNPRHKITKRGQNVTFRCDPISEHNRLYWYRQTLGQGPEFLTYFQNEAQLEKSRLLSDRFSAERPKGSFSTLEIQRTEQGDSAMYLCASSPTGTVNQPQHFGDGTRLSIL.

This clonotype was seen many times. This chain connects TRBV20-1 to TRBJ2-3; 7 bases are a match to TRBD2. Germline V lookup: CDR1 DFQATT, CDR2 SNEGSKA (reference sequence). The V gene end was trimmed by 5 bases and the J gene end by 3 bases; junction bases not matched to a gene: 11. The CDR3 contains 15 residues. The CDR3 DNA reads TGCAGTGCTGGTGGGGCTAGCGGAATGACAGATACGCAGTATTTT. It specifies CSAGGASGMTDTQYF.

V gene TRBV30 combines with J gene TRBJ2-7; 10 nucleotides line up with TRBD2. Germline V lookup: CDR1 GTSNPN, CDR2 SVGIG (reference sequence). The CDR3 sequence is 16 residues long. Unmatched junction bases numbered 10, after V lost 1 base and J lost 4 bases. Here the CDR3 DNA reads TGTGCCTGGAGTGATAAACTAGCGGGGATGGTTTACGAGCAGTACTTC. Encoded protein: CAWSDKLAGMVYEQYF.

This clonotype was picked up many times. The chain joins TRBV28 to TRBJ1-1; 8 nucleotides agree with TRBD1. Germline CDR1 MDHEN, CDR2 SYDVKM. The CDR3 extends over 14 amino acids. V trimming: 7 bases; J trimming: 5 bases; junction bases outside the gene matches: 9. The CDR3 loop is CASILLTGGTEAFF. CDR3 nucleotides: TGTGCCAGCATTCTCCTCACAGGGGGTACTGAAGCTTTCTTT. The full variable domain, in which reference TRBV28 and TRBJ1-1 provide the parts outside the CDR3, is DVKVTQSSRYLVKRTGEKVFLECVQDMDHENMFWYRQDPGLGLRLIYFSYDVKMKEKGDIPEGYSVSREKKERFSLILESASTNQTSMYLCASILLTGGTEAFFGQGTRLTVV.

Turning to this clonotype: Being one base from a much bigger clone, this may be a read error. The chain carries TRBV5-8 and TRBJ2-7, with TRBD2 matching 12 bases. Germline assignment: CDR1 SGHTS and CDR2 YDEGEE. CDR3 size: 15 residues. The CDR3: CASSSLTSGSLEQHF. The DNA of the CDR3 is TGTGCCAGCAGCTCGCTGACTAGCGGGAGTCTCGAGCAGCACTTC. Variable domain in full (rest from reference TRBV5-8 and TRBJ2-7): EAGVTQSPTHLIKTRGQQATLRCSPISGHTSVYWYQQALGLGLQFLLWYDEGEERNRGNFPPRFSGRQFPNYSSELNVNALELEDSALYLCASSSLTSGSLEQHFGPGTRLTVT.

This clonotype was observed a few times. The gene calls are TRBV5-3 and TRBJ2-7; 8 bases fit TRBD2. TRBV5-3 carries the ORF label, with uncertain function. V lost 8 bases, J lost 4 bases, and 20 bases stayed unmatched. The CDR3 length is 17 residues. In DNA, the CDR3 is TGTGCCAGCAGCGGGAACAGCGGGAGTAATCTGAATTACGAGCAGTACTTC. Its translation: CASSGNSGSNLNYEQYF.

This clonotype was counted between two and nine times. This sequence joins TRBV12-3 or TRBV12-4 and TRBJ1-1; D is undetermined. The CDR3 length is 14 residues. V was shortened by 3 bases and J by 3 bases, with 11 bases between the two germline ends. The CDR3 coding sequence is TGTGCCAGCAGTTTTAGGGCGTTGGACACTGAAGCTTTCTTT. The encoded protein is CASSFRALDTEAFF.

DNA for the CDR3: TGTGCCAGCAGTTATACCCCAGGGGGCATCCCCTCCTACGACAATGAGCAGTTCTTC. Translation gives CASSYTPGGIPSYDNEQFF. The chain combines TRBV6-2 or TRBV6-3 with TRBJ2-1; 8 nucleotides line up with TRBD1. V shed 3 bases, J shed 5 bases, and the junction held 18 bases outside the gene matches. CDR1 is MNHEY and CDR2 is SVGEGT in the germline V gene. The CDR3 spans 19 residues.

On this clonotype: This CDR3 is missing its conserved last phenylalanine or tryptophan, likely due to a read error. V gene TRBV12-3 or TRBV12-4 combines with J gene TRBJ2-1, with 8 nucleotides matching TRBD2. The V and J ends lost 5 bases and 8 bases, in that order; junction bases with no gene match: 8. This CDR3 is built from 14 residues. This chain's CDR3 is CASSAGLGVDEQFL. CDR3 coding DNA: TGTGCCAGCAGTGCGGGACTAGGGGTGGATGAGCAGTTCTTA.

For this clonotype: This may come from a read error, since a much larger clone is one base off. The rearrangement uses TRBV3-1 and TRBJ2-5, with 7 nucleotides matching TRBD2. V lost 0 bases to trimming and J lost 6 bases; unmatched junction nucleotides: 7. Germline V gene lookup returns CDR1 LGHDT and CDR2 YNNKEL (reference sequence). The CDR3 is 15 residues long. CDR3 amino acids: CASSQDRQREKTQYF. The CDR3 DNA follows: TGTGCCAGCAGCCAAGATCGCCAGCGGGAAAAGACCCAGTACTTC.

This clonotype was seen at least ten times. This chain connects TRBV6-5 to TRBJ2-1, with unresolved D. Germline lookup yields CDR1 MNHEY and CDR2 SVGAGI. The CDR3 consists of 10 residues. V lost 6 bases, J lost 6 bases, and 3 bases lay in between. The chain's CDR3 is CASRGNEQFF. The CDR3 nucleotides read TGTGCCAGCAGGGGCAATGAGCAGTTCTTC.

With respect to this clonotype: At one end, the junction sequence differs from germline, possibly due to a read error. This chain links TRBV5-1 with TRBJ2-3, with 11 nucleotides matching TRBD2. Germline V lookup: CDR1 SGHRS, CDR2 YFSETQ. The CDR3 has 16 residues. CDR3 nucleotide sequence: TGCACCAGCAGCCCGCGACTAGCGGGAAGCACAGATACGCAGTATTTT. Protein product: CTSSPRLAGSTDTQYF. The full variable domain, completed using reference TRBV5-1 and TRBJ2-3, is KAGVTQTPRYLIKTRGQQVTLSCSPISGHRSVSWYQQTPGQGLQFLFEYFSETQRNKGNFPGRFSGRQFSNSRSEMNVSTLELGDSALYLCTSSPRLAGSTDTQYFGPGTRLTVL.

This clonotype was recorded many times. The rearrangement uses TRBV29-1 and TRBJ2-2; 11 bases agree with TRBD2. The ends lost 6 bases at V and 6 bases at J; junction bases unmatched: 6. This CDR3 has 14 residues. Germline V CDR1 and CDR2: SQVTM, ANQGSEA. CDR3 loop: CSVQTSGDSGELFF. Written as DNA, the CDR3 is TGCAGCGTCCAGACTAGCGGGGATTCCGGGGAGCTGTTTTTT.

This clonotype has a handful of counts. This chain links TRBV4-3 with TRBJ2-3; D remains ambiguous. The V gene lost 1 base and the J gene lost 0 bases, with 8 bases spanning the gap. Germline assignment: CDR1 LGHNA and CDR2 YSLEER. This CDR3 contains 15 residues. The CDR3 region is CASSQASRSTDTQYF. CDR3 DNA sequence: TGCGCCAGCAGCCAAGCATCCAGGAGCACAGATACGCAGTATTTT.

This clonotype was detected many times. The chain couples TRBV29-1 to TRBJ2-6; D remains unclear. Germline-derived CDR1 and CDR2 are SQVTM and ANQGSEA. V lost 2 bases and J 2 bases, leaving 7 bases between the germline ends. CDR3 length equals 14 residues. The CDR3 coding sequence is TGCAGCGTTGAATGGCCGCCTGGGGCCAACGTCCTGACTTTC. This translates into CSVEWPPGANVLTF.

This clonotype was seen many times. This rearrangement joins TRBV7-9 to TRBJ1-6; D possibly corresponds to TRBD1 (6 bases). V was pared by 9 bases and J by 9 bases, with 15 bases between. The CDR3 loop spans 13 amino acids. CDR1 and CDR2 (germline): SEHNR, FQNEAQ (reference sequence). DNA for the CDR3: TGTGCCAGTACCGGGACAAACTTTTCACCCCTCCACTTT. Translated: CASTGTNFSPLHF.